One and the same sample provided the 27 T cell receptor beta chains below, sequenced in a study of T cell responses to AZD1222 COVID-19 vaccine. This table comes from immunoSEQ multiplex PCR, and its TCRdb copy is limited to in-frame clones, with some not included. The profile shows 140,000 or so clones, approximately 91% of them singletons. The source was peripheral blood, collected 28 days after the second AZD1222 dose. The receptors shown here come from an adult who received the AZD1222 COVID-19 vaccine.

In the case of this clone: Other DNA sequences in this sample translate to the same CDR3. This chain joins TRBV6-1 and TRBJ2-7; D is possibly TRBD1 (6 bases). Germline CDR1 is MNHNS and CDR2 is SASEGT. V gave up 1 base and J gave up 4 bases, with 11 bases separating them. The CDR3 contains 14 residues. The CDR3 region is CASSEGGRGYEQYF. In DNA form, the CDR3 reads TGTGCCAGCAGTGAAGGTGGCAGGGGATACGAGCAGTACTTC.

The chain has TRBV12-5 and TRBJ2-1; no reliable D call. V was trimmed by 6 bases and J by 8 bases, leaving 8 bases between them. The length of the CDR3 is 11 residues. Germline V lookup: CDR1 LGHNT, CDR2 FRNRAP. The DNA of the CDR3 is TGTGCTAGTGGGCGGTCCTATGAGCAGTTCTTC. Amino acid sequence: CASGRSYEQFF.

The V gene is TRBV9, the J gene TRBJ2-3; TRBD2 agrees at 8 bases. Trimming cost V 3 bases and J 2 bases; bases outside gene matches: 5. From germline, CDR1 is SGDLS and CDR2 YYNGEE. CDR3 length: 15 amino acids. The CDR3 coding sequence is TGTGCCAGCAGCGCGGGGGGGGGACCCACAGATACGCAGTATTTT. Translation gives CASSAGGGPTDTQYF.

The count of this clone is one. The genes are TRBV18 and TRBJ1-5; D might be TRBD1 (5 bases). The V and J ends lost 5 bases and 7 bases respectively, with 15 bases between them. Germline CDR1 KGHSH, CDR2 LQKENI. The CDR3 has 14 amino acids. The CDR3 coding sequence is TGTGCCAGCTCAGCGTATCGGGGGGTACAGCCCCAGCATTTT. Its translation is CASSAYRGVQPQHF.

This clone showed up just a few times. The rearrangement joins TRBV4-2 to TRBJ2-1, with D unclear. V was trimmed by 0 bases and J by 4 bases, leaving 13 bases between them. Germline V gene lookup returns CDR1 LGHNA and CDR2 YNFKEQ. The CDR3 runs to 16 residues. In DNA form, the CDR3 reads TGTGCCAGCAGCCAAGATTACCCGGGTCTATACAATGAGCAGTTCTTC. Protein product: CASSQDYPGLYNEQFF.

This chain joins TRBV11-2 and TRBJ2-7; 10 bases match TRBD2. This CDR3 region has 16 residues. Losses at the gene ends were 3 bases for V and 8 bases for J; bases not matched to a gene: 13. CDR1 is SGHAT, CDR2 FQNNGV, per germline. The CDR3 region has the DNA TGTGCCAGCAGCTTCGCACTAGCGGGGCCTTCTAAGCAGCAGTACTTC. This sequence encodes CASSFALAGPSKQQYF.

The chain couples TRBV10-2 to TRBJ1-2; D not resolved. The germline V gene has CDR1 WSHSY and CDR2 SAAADI. The V and J ends lost 0 bases and 7 bases respectively, with 9 bases between them. The CDR3 covers 13 residues. CDR3 coding DNA: TGCGCCAGCAGTGAGTCGGGGTTAATTGGCTACACCTTC. The encoded protein is CASSESGLIGYTF.

The CDR3 nucleotides are TGTGCCAGCTCACCCGGACAGGAGGAGTCGTACACCTTC. This sequence encodes CASSPGQEESYTF. This chain uses TRBV18 with TRBJ1-2; 7 nucleotides line up with TRBD1. The CDR3 is 13 residues long. Germline V gene lookup returns CDR1 KGHSH and CDR2 LQKENI. J gave up 11 bases and V 3 bases, and 9 bases lay outside the gene matches.

This chain links TRBV7-2 with TRBJ2-7; D is ambiguous. The CDR3 has 16 residues. Trimming removed 5 bases from V and 5 bases from J, with 22 bases in between. The V gene's germline CDR1 is SGHTA and CDR2 FQGNSA. The CDR3 reads CASSPRVGIGSNEQYF. CDR3 nucleotide sequence: TGTGCCAGCAGCCCCCGGGTGGGGATCGGATCGAACGAGCAGTACTTC.

The chain is built from TRBV3-1 (or the pseudogene TRBV3-2) and TRBJ1-1; D not resolved. From germline, CDR1 is LGHDT and CDR2 YNNKEL (reference sequence). There are 12 residues in the CDR3. V gave up 3 bases and J gave up 3 bases, with 5 bases separating them. The CDR3 DNA follows: TGTGCCAGCAGCCACGTTGACACTGAAGCTTTCTTT. It codes for CASSHVDTEAFF.

The chain combines TRBV3-1 (or the pseudogene TRBV3-2) with TRBJ2-3, with 9 bases matching TRBD1. Germline V gives CDR1 LGHDT, CDR2 YNNKEL (reference sequence). V dropped 7 bases and J dropped 6; count of bases not matched to a gene: 8. This CDR3 has 14 amino acids. DNA for the CDR3: TGTGCCAGCAACAACAGGGGGCGCCCGGATACGCAGTATTTT. Translating gives CASNNRGRPDTQYF.

This clone has a single count. This chain connects TRBV6-5 to TRBJ1-2, with D perhaps matching TRBD1 (5 bases). CDR1 is MNHEY and CDR2 is SVGAGI in the germline V gene. The V and J ends lost 2 bases and 0 bases respectively, with 10 bases between them. The CDR3 contains 15 residues. CDR3 sequence (DNA): TGTGCCAGCAGTTACGGGGCCCCAGCTAACTATGGCTACACCTTC. Protein: CASSYGAPANYGYTF.

The CDR3 DNA follows: TGTGCCAGCAGCTTAGGCTCTAGCGTAGAGACCCAGTACTTC. Its protein is CASSLGSSVETQYF. The chain couples TRBV11-2 to TRBJ2-5; D is perhaps TRBD2 (6 bases). The V gene lost 1 base and the J gene lost 4 bases, with 10 bases spanning the gap. Germline CDR1 is SGHAT and CDR2 is FQNNGV. The CDR3 runs 14 residues.

The rearrangement links TRBV12-3 or TRBV12-4 to TRBJ2-2; D gene ambiguous. Trimming stripped 3 bases from V and 11 bases from J, with 10 bases between. The CDR3 is 12 amino acids. In DNA form, the CDR3 reads TGTGCCAGCAGTTTGCACGAAGGAGAGCTGTTTTTT. This translates into CASSLHEGELFF.

Only one count was recorded for this clone. The chain is built from TRBV19 and TRBJ1-1; D is uncertain. V was pared by 5 bases and J by 4 bases, with 11 bases between. CDR3 length equals 13 residues. Per germline, CDR1 LNHDA and CDR2 SQIVND (reference sequence). DNA of the CDR3: TGTGCCAGTAGTGCGGGAATGGTCACTGAAGCTTTCTTT. Its protein is CASSAGMVTEAFF. The full variable domain, in which reference TRBV19 and TRBJ1-1 provide the parts outside the CDR3, is DGGITQSPKYLFRKEGQNVTLSCEQNLNHDAMYWYRQDPGQGLRLIYYSQIVNDFQKGDIAEGYSVSREKKESFPLTVTSAQKNPTAFYLCASSAGMVTEAFFGQGTRLTVV.

This chain links TRBV27 with TRBJ1-5, with D hard to call. CDR1 is MNHEY, CDR2 SMNVEV, per germline (reference sequence). Trimming removed 3 bases at V and 9 bases at J, with 12 bases between. This CDR3 has 13 residues. The CDR3 reads CASSFLDGRPQHF. Written as DNA, the CDR3 is TGTGCCAGCAGTTTTTTGGACGGGCGGCCCCAGCATTTT.

The V gene is TRBV5-1, the J gene TRBJ2-3, with D possibly called TRBD1 or TRBD2 (5 bases each). Looked up from germline, CDR1 is SGHRS and CDR2 is YFSETQ. This CDR3 has 16 residues. The V end was cut by 2 bases, the J end by 2 bases, with 15 bases between. CDR3 sequence reads: CASSFGSGSDTDTQYF. CDR3 sequence (DNA): TGCGCCAGCAGCTTTGGGTCAGGGAGTGACACAGATACGCAGTATTTT.

The chain recombines TRBV18 with TRBJ1-5; the match to TRBD1 covers 7 bases. Germline V gene sequence: CDR1 KGHSH, CDR2 LQKENI. This CDR3 spans 15 amino acids. V shed 3 bases, J shed 3 bases, and the junction held 5 bases outside the gene matches. As DNA, the CDR3 is TGTGCCAGCTCACCGACAGGGTGGGACAATCAGCCCCAGCATTTT. Its translation is CASSPTGWDNQPQHF.

Comment on this clone: The sample contains more than one DNA sequence encoding this CDR3. The chain joins TRBV2 to TRBJ2-7; D unclear. CDR1 and CDR2 from the germline V gene are SNHLY and FYNNEI. V lost 4 bases and J 0 bases, leaving 4 bases between the germline ends. This CDR3 has 12 amino acids. The CDR3 nucleotides are TGTGCCAGCAGTGGACACTCCTACGAGCAGTACTTC. It is translated as CASSGHSYEQYF.

The chain employs TRBV6-5 and TRBJ1-6; 7 nucleotides agree with TRBD1. This CDR3 spans 14 amino acids. CDR1 is MNHEY, CDR2 SVGAGI, per germline. Germline trimming cut 7 bases from V and 7 bases from J; bases unmatched to any gene: 7. This chain's CDR3 is CASISTGWNSPLHF. The DNA for the CDR3 is TGTGCCAGCATCTCGACAGGGTGGAATTCACCCCTCCACTTT.

The V gene is TRBV3-1 (or the pseudogene TRBV3-2), the J gene TRBJ1-3, with D tentatively TRBD1 (6 bases). Germline CDR1 is LGHDT and CDR2 is YNNKEL (reference sequence). With 0 bases removed from V and 2 bases from J, the gap between germline ends came to 11 bases. The CDR3 is 16 residues long. CDR3 coding DNA: TGTGCCAGCAGCCAAGATCCAGGGACACCTGGAAACACCATATATTTT. Amino acid sequence: CASSQDPGTPGNTIYF.

The rearrangement joins TRBV12-3 or TRBV12-4 to TRBJ2-1; the D gene is possibly TRBD2 (5 bases). CDR3 size: 12 residues. Trimming left V 5 bases short and J 10 bases short, with 12 bases between. The CDR3 reads CASSILASEQFF. Here the CDR3 DNA reads TGTGCCAGCAGTATTCTAGCATCCGAGCAGTTCTTC.

V usage is TRBV14 and J usage is TRBJ1-2; no reliable D call. CDR1 is SGHDN, CDR2 FVKESK, per germline. The V gene lost 0 bases and the J gene lost 2 bases, with 10 bases spanning the gap. The CDR3 totals 15 residues. The CDR3 DNA reads TGTGCCAGCAGCCAAGATCTCGGTGAAAACTATGGCTACACCTTC. Translated, it gives CASSQDLGENYGYTF. Supplemented by reference TRBV14 and TRBJ1-2, the full variable domain reads EAGVTQFPSHSVIEKGQTVTLRCDPISGHDNLYWYRRVMGKEIKFLLHFVKESKQDESGMPNNRFLAERTGGTYSTLKVQPAELEDSGVYFCASSQDLGENYGYTFGSGTRLTVV.

The V and J genes are TRBV15 and TRBJ1-3; D is unclear. The CDR3 length is 15 residues. The germline V gene encodes CDR1 LNHNV and CDR2 YYDKDF (reference sequence). V dropped 0 bases and J dropped 4 bases, with 10 bases sitting between them. The CDR3 loop reads CATSRDPTTGNTIYF. The CDR3 DNA sequence: TGTGCCACCAGCAGAGATCCCACAACGGGAAACACCATATATTTT.

This clone was detected only once. Other DNA sequences within the sample encode an identical CDR3. The chain combines TRBV5-1 with TRBJ2-5; D perhaps matches TRBD1 (5 bases). V shed 2 bases and J shed 5 bases, with 7 bases lying between them. Germline V gives CDR1 SGHRS, CDR2 YFSETQ. The length of the CDR3 is 12 residues. DNA of the CDR3: TGCGCCAGCAGCTTCCCAGGGGAGACCCAGTACTTC. Translation gives CASSFPGETQYF.

This clone was recorded a few times. The rearrangement joins TRBV4-1 to TRBJ1-2; D perhaps matches TRBD1 (6 bases). From germline, CDR1 is MGHRA and CDR2 YSYEKL. V was trimmed by 3 bases and J by 4 bases, leaving 9 bases between them. The CDR3 totals 13 residues. The DNA for the CDR3 is TGCGCCAGCAGCCAGGACAGCCTCTATGGCTACACCTTC. This codes for CASSQDSLYGYTF.

V gene TRBV5-4 combines with J gene TRBJ2-3; possible D gene TRBD2, 6 bases. Germline-derived CDR1 and CDR2 are SGHNT and YYREEE (reference sequence). CDR3 size: 16 residues. The germline V and J ends were trimmed by 3 bases and 2 bases, with 16 bases remaining between them. For the CDR3, the DNA is TGTGCCAGCAGCTCGCCGGGACTCTCTAACACAGATACGCAGTATTTT. It yields the protein CASSSPGLSNTDTQYF. The full variable domain, rest sourced from reference TRBV5-4 and TRBJ2-3, is ETGVTQSPTHLIKTRGQQVTLRCSSQSGHNTVSWYQQALGQGPQFIFQYYREEENGRGNFPPRFSGLQFPNYSSELNVNALELDDSALYLCASSSPGLSNTDTQYFGPGTRLTVL.